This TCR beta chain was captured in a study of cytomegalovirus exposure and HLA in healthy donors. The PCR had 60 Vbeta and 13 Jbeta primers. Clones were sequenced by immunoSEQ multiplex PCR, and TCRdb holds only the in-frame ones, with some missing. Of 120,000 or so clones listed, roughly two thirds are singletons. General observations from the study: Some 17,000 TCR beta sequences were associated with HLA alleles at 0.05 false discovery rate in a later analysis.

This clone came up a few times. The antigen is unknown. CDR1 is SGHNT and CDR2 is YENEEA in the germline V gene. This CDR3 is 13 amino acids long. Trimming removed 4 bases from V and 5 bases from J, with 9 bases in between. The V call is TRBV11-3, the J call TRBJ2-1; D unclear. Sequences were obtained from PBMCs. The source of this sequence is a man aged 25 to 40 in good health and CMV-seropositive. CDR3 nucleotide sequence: TGTGCCAGCAGCTCTCCGGTTAACAATGAGCAGTTCTTC. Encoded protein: CASSSPVNNEQFF.